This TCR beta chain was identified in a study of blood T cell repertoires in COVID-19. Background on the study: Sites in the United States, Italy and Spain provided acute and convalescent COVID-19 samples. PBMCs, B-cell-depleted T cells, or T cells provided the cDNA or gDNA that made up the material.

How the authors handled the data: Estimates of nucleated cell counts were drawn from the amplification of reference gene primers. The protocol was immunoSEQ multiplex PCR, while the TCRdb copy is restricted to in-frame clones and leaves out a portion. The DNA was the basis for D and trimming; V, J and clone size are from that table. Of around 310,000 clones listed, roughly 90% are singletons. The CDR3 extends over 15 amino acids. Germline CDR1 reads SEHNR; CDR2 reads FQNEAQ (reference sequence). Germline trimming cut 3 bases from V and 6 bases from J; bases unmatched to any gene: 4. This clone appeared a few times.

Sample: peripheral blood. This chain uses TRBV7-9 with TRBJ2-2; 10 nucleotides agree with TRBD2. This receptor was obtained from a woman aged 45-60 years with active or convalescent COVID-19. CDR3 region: CASSFPSGSPGELFF. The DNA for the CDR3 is TGTGCCAGCAGCTTCCCTAGCGGGAGTCCCGGGGAGCTGTTTTTT.